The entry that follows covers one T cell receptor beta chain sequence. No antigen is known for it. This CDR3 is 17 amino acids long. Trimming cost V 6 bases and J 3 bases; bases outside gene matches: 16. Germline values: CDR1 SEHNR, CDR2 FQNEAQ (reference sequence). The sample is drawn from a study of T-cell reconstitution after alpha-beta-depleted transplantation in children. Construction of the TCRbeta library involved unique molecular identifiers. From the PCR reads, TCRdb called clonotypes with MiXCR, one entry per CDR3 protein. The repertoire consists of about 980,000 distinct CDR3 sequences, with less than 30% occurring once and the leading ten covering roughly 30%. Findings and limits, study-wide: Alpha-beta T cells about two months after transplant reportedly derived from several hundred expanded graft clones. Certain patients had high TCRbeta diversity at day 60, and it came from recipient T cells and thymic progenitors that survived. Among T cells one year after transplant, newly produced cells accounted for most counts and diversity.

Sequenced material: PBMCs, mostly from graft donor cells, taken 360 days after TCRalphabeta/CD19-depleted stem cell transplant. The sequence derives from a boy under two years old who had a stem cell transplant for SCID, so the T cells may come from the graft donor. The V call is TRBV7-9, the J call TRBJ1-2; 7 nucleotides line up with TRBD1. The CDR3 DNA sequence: TGTGCCAGCAGGACCGACAGGGCTCGTGATCCTTACTATGGCTACACCTTC. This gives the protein CASRTDRARDPYYGYTF. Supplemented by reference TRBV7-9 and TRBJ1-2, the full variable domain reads DTGVSQNPRHKITKRGQNVTFRCDPISEHNRLYWYRQTLGQGPEFLTYFQNEAQLEKSRLLSDRFSAERPKGSFSTLEIQRTEQGDSAMYLCASRTDRARDPYYGYTFGSGTRLTVV.